This TCR beta chain was retrieved from a study of cytomegalovirus exposure and HLA in healthy donors. Across the study: Earlier, roughly 120 million unique TCR beta sequences were recovered from approximately 180 million T cells by an analysis. Early on, a data release was issued that held 85 million to 95 million unique TCRs from HLA-typed donors. Whole-study findings and limits: Productive status was seen about 87% or about 30% of the time for most TCR beta V segments in an earlier analysis.

In the PCR, 60 Vbeta and 13 Jbeta primers were used. Only in-frame clones appear in the TCRdb table, and some are missing; sequencing was by immunoSEQ multiplex PCR. The sample yields under 200,000 clones, roughly 80% seen once. Notes on this clone: Its target is not known.

Per the germline V gene, CDR1 is PRHDT and CDR2 is FYEKMQ (reference sequence). This CDR3 region has 14 residues. After removal of 3 bases from V and 9 bases from J, the junction contained 2 bases not matched to a gene. This sequence joins TRBV13 and TRBJ1-6; TRBD1 agrees at 10 bases. The TCR was taken from a young man in good health and CMV-seropositive. The material sequenced was PBMCs. In DNA form, the CDR3 reads TGTGCCAGCAGCTTCCGGGACAGGGGTTCACCCCTCCACTTT. It specifies CASSFRDRGSPLHF. Complete variable domain (other parts from reference TRBV13 and TRBJ1-6): AAGVIQSPRHLIKEKRETATLKCYPIPRHDTVYWYQQGPGQDPQFLISFYEKMQSDKGSIPDRFSAQQFSDYHSELNMSSLELGDSALYFCASSFRDRGSPLHFGNGTRLTVT.